Detailed here is one TCR beta chain. Its cognate antigen is unknown. Template amounts of roughly 280 ng DNA, tens of thousands of T cell genomes, were employed in unsorted PBMC replicate PCRs. TCRdb's table, derived via immunoSEQ multiplex PCR, lists solely in-frame clones and lacks some. The sample holds about half a million clones; around 85% are singletons and the top ten take roughly 13%. Germline CDR1 and CDR2: MDHEN and SYDVKM. CDR3 length: 14 residues. V lost 6 bases, J lost 2 bases, and 3 bases stayed unmatched. The record originates from a study of shared clonotypes between healthy human individuals. Study results and caveats: Owing to a small donor count, the genetic and exposure-history diversity represented was limited.

This sequence was found in a woman aged 40-49 years in good health. Some clones in this sample may be carry-over from other donors' samples. This chain uses TRBV28 with TRBJ1-3; 8 nucleotides agree with TRBD1. Material for sequencing was PBMCs. Here the CDR3 DNA reads TGTGCCAGCAGCTCAGGGGGCGCTGGAAACACCATATATTTT. Translated, it gives CASSSGGAGNTIYF.